Following are 21 T cell receptor beta chains from one sample sequenced in a study of T cells in narcolepsy (dated by TCRdb to 2016 to 2018). Receptors were amplified or captured by the immunoSEQ multiplex PCR assay. As stored in TCRdb, this immuneACCESS dataset retains in-frame rearrangements with V and J assigned. A fraction of the clones does not appear; measured against another copy, unresolved V genes explain less than half of the discrepancy, and the remainder lacks a known reason. Present in this sample are 25,000 to 35,000 clones, 78% of which were seen just once. The ten biggest clones cover around 1.3% of the sample. Sequenced sample: CD45RA- memory CD4+ T cells from PBMCs. The cell subset or site label here, explained by the study, means: memory T cells sorted ex vivo from peripheral blood. The receptors stem from a human donor with narcolepsy.

The chain combines TRBV6-1 with TRBJ1-6, with D possibly TRBD1 on 6 matching bases. Trimming left V 3 bases short and J 10 bases short, with 28 bases between. There are 19 residues in the CDR3. CDR1 MNHNS and CDR2 SASEGT come from the germline V gene. As DNA, the CDR3 is TGTGCCAGCAGTGAGGGCGGGGCAGGGGAATTGATCCTTTTGTCACCCCTCCACTTT. Translating gives CASSEGGAGELILLSPLHF.

This clone was counted a few times. This chain joins TRBV27 and TRBJ1-2; D not certain. The CDR3 is 15 amino acids. V lost 0 bases and J lost 3, with 11 bases in between. CDR1 MNHEY and CDR2 SMNVEV come from the germline V gene (reference sequence). The CDR3 region has the DNA TGTGCCAGCAGTTTATCGAAGGAGGGCTACTATGGCTACACCTTC. It codes for CASSLSKEGYYGYTF.

The genes are TRBV19 and TRBJ1-1, with a possible D match to TRBD1 (5 bases). Germline lookup yields CDR1 LNHDA and CDR2 SQIVND (reference sequence). CDR3 length equals 13 residues. V was cut by 10 bases and J by 5 bases, with 17 bases left in between. The CDR3 nucleotides read TGTGCCACTTCCCAGGGACCAAGGACTGAAGCTTTCTTT. Residues: CATSQGPRTEAFF.

This sequence joins TRBV28 and TRBJ2-1; D is possibly TRBD1 or TRBD2 (5 bases each). V dropped 4 bases and J dropped 3 bases, with 7 bases sitting between them. Germline V CDR1 and CDR2: MDHEN, SYDVKM. This CDR3 region has 13 residues. This CDR3 is CASSSRGYNEQFF. The CDR3 nucleotides are TGTGCCAGCAGTTCGAGGGGCTACAATGAGCAGTTCTTC.

V and J are TRBV2 and TRBJ2-1, with 8 bases lining up with TRBD1. J gave up 9 bases and V 10 bases, and 11 bases lay outside the gene matches. The CDR3 totals 13 residues. Germline values: CDR1 SNHLY, CDR2 FYNNEI. CDR3 sequence (DNA): TGTGCCAACGACGGACAGGGCGATAGTGAGCAGTTCTTC. This translates into CANDGQGDSEQFF. Full variable domain (missing parts from reference TRBV2 and TRBJ2-1): EPEVTQTPSHQVTQMGQEVILRCVPISNHLYFYWYRQILGQKVEFLVSFYNNEISEKSEIFDDQFSVERPDGSNFTLKIRSTKLEDSAMYFCANDGQGDSEQFFGPGTRLTVL.

The chain employs TRBV18 and TRBJ1-2; TRBD1 aligns across 7 bases. Germline V lookup: CDR1 KGHSH, CDR2 LQKENI. The length of the CDR3 is 16 residues. J gave up 1 base and V 5 bases, and 10 bases lay outside the gene matches. CDR3 region: CASSTGDSHLNYGYTF. CDR3 nucleotide sequence: TGTGCCAGCTCAACGGGGGACAGCCATCTTAACTATGGCTACACCTTC.

The genes are TRBV7-3 and TRBJ2-5; 9 nucleotides align to TRBD2. V trimming: 6 bases; J trimming: 5 bases; junction bases outside the gene matches: 16. CDR1 is SGHTA, CDR2 FQGTGA, per germline. This CDR3 has 17 amino acids. CDR3 loop: CASSSNGGGAAVETQYF. Written as DNA, the CDR3 is TGTGCCAGCAGTTCTAATGGCGGGGGGGCCGCAGTGGAGACCCAGTACTTC.

The rearrangement links TRBV7-9 to TRBJ1-1; 8 positions match TRBD1. J gave up 2 bases and V 3 bases, and 8 bases lay outside the gene matches. CDR3 size: 16 residues. Germline CDR1 is SEHNR and CDR2 is FQNEAQ (reference sequence). The CDR3 nucleotides are TGTGCCAGCAGCTTTGGGCAGGGGGCATTCAACACTGAAGCTTTCTTT. Translated: CASSFGQGAFNTEAFF.

This clone has only one observation. The chain recombines TRBV5-4 with TRBJ2-3; D is unresolved. Trimming removed 2 bases at V and 0 bases at J, with 4 bases between. CDR1 is SGHNT and CDR2 is YYREEE in the germline V gene (reference sequence). The CDR3 length is 13 residues. This CDR3 is CASSFPSTDTQYF. The CDR3 nucleotides read TGTGCCAGCAGCTTCCCCAGCACAGATACGCAGTATTTT.

This clone has more than one count but fewer than ten. The chain links TRBV7-2 to TRBJ2-2, with D possibly matching TRBD2 (5 bases). Between the trimmed V and J ends, which lost 6 bases and 7 bases, there was a span of 18 bases. Per the germline V gene, CDR1 is SGHTA and CDR2 is FQGNSA. The CDR3 length is 15 residues. This CDR3 is CASSQRATYGGELFF. As DNA, the CDR3 is TGTGCCAGCAGTCAGAGGGCTACCTACGGCGGGGAGCTGTTTTTT.

The V call is TRBV4-1, the J call TRBJ1-1; the D gene is possibly TRBD1 (6 bases). This CDR3 is 16 amino acids long. Germline CDR1 MGHRA, CDR2 YSYEKL. V lost 2 bases and J 3 bases, leaving 16 bases between the germline ends. CDR3 nucleotides: TGCGCCAGCAGCCAAACCTACAGGGTTAGTGACACTGAAGCTTTCTTT. It codes for CASSQTYRVSDTEAFF.

This sequence joins TRBV19 and TRBJ1-2, with D tentatively TRBD1 (5 bases). CDR3 length equals 15 residues. Trimming took off 0 bases at V and 4 bases at J, with 12 bases between the two ends. The germline V gene encodes CDR1 LNHDA and CDR2 SQIVND (reference sequence). DNA of the CDR3: TGTGCCAGTAGTATAGAGGGCCCCGGGGGCTATGGCTACACCTTC. Protein sequence: CASSIEGPGGYGYTF. The entire variable domain, with the rest obtained from reference TRBV19 and TRBJ1-2, is as follows: DGGITQSPKYLFRKEGQNVTLSCEQNLNHDAMYWYRQDPGQGLRLIYYSQIVNDFQKGDIAEGYSVSREKKESFPLTVTSAQKNPTAFYLCASSIEGPGGYGYTFGSGTRLTVV.

The rearrangement links TRBV28 to TRBJ1-5; D perhaps matches TRBD1 (5 bases). This CDR3 has 12 amino acids. From germline, CDR1 is MDHEN and CDR2 SYDVKM. V was pared by 8 bases and J by 4 bases, with 9 bases between. The CDR3 sequence is CASVGGNQPQHF. The CDR3 DNA is TGTGCCAGCGTCGGGGGAAATCAGCCCCAGCATTTT.

This clone counts as medium-sized. This sequence joins TRBV6-1 and TRBJ1-4; D is unclear. Per the germline V gene, CDR1 is MNHNS and CDR2 is SASEGT. The CDR3 covers 12 residues. The V end was cut by 2 bases, the J end by 4 bases, with 2 bases between. The CDR3 here is CASSEHNEKLFF. The CDR3 coding sequence is TGTGCCAGCAGTGAACATAATGAAAAACTGTTTTTT.

This clone came up a few times. The chain joins TRBV7-9 to TRBJ2-1; 8 bases match TRBD1. Trimming at V came to 5 bases and at J to 1 base, leaving 7 bases not matched to a gene. In germline, CDR1 is SEHNR, CDR2 FQNEAQ (reference sequence). This CDR3 comprises 16 residues. The CDR3 nucleotides are TGTGCCAGCAGCCCTCGGACAGGGAGGTCCTACAATGAGCAGTTCTTC. Protein product: CASSPRTGRSYNEQFF.

This clone has a single count. V and J are TRBV11-2 and TRBJ1-6, with TRBD1 matching over 8 bases. V lost 4 bases, J lost 8 bases, and 4 bases stayed unmatched. Germline V lookup: CDR1 SGHAT, CDR2 FQNNGV. CDR3 length equals 14 residues. CDR3 sequence reads: CASSSRTGHSPLHF. The CDR3 DNA is TGTGCCAGCAGCTCCCGGACAGGGCATTCACCCCTCCACTTT.

V gene TRBV5-1 combines with J gene TRBJ2-3; no firm D call. The CDR3 length is 17 residues. The germline V and J ends were trimmed by 0 bases and 0 bases, with 14 bases remaining between them. Germline lookup yields CDR1 SGHRS and CDR2 YFSETQ. DNA of the CDR3: TGCGCCAGCAGCTTGGGGTGGGCAGCTTCTAGCACAGATACGCAGTATTTT. Residues: CASSLGWAASSTDTQYF.

The gene calls are TRBV14 and TRBJ1-1; TRBD1 matches 10 bases. This CDR3 contains 19 residues. V shed 0 bases, J shed 5 bases, and the junction held 15 bases outside the gene matches. Germline assignment: CDR1 SGHDN and CDR2 FVKESK. Here the CDR3 DNA reads TGTGCCAGCAGCCAAGAAGGTGCACGGGACAGGGGAGGTAGGACTGAAGCTTTCTTT. Residues: CASSQEGARDRGGRTEAFF.

This clone has a handful of counts. J is TRBJ2-7 and V is TRBV14, with D hard to call. Germline V lookup: CDR1 SGHDN, CDR2 FVKESK. The length of the CDR3 is 14 residues. The V gene lost 4 bases and the J gene lost 6 bases, with 16 bases spanning the gap. The CDR3 DNA follows: TGTGCCAGCAGCCGTAGTGGCTATTCTCCCGAGCAGTACTTC. Protein: CASSRSGYSPEQYF. The full variable domain, with the rest looked up from reference TRBV14 and TRBJ2-7, is EAGVTQFPSHSVIEKGQTVTLRCDPISGHDNLYWYRRVMGKEIKFLLHFVKESKQDESGMPNNRFLAERTGGTYSTLKVQPAELEDSGVYFCASSRSGYSPEQYFGPGTRLTVT.

The V gene is TRBV6-5, the J gene TRBJ2-7; perhaps TRBD1 as D (6 bases). Germline loops: CDR1 MNHEY, CDR2 SVGAGI. The germline V and J ends were trimmed by 8 bases and 1 base, with 12 bases remaining between them. The CDR3 is made up of 13 amino acids. The CDR3 DNA reads as TGTGCCAGCTTATGGGGGCTATCCTACGAGCAGTACTTC. Protein sequence: CASLWGLSYEQYF.

The CDR3 nucleotides are TGTGCCAGCAGCAACCAGGGACAAGGAGAGACCCAGTACTTC. It codes for CASSNQGQGETQYF. The chain couples TRBV9 to TRBJ2-5; perhaps TRBD1 as D (6 bases). The CDR3 totals 14 residues. Trimming removed 4 bases from V and 4 bases from J, with 14 bases in between. CDR1 SGDLS and CDR2 YYNGEE come from the germline V gene.